The T cell receptor beta chain under discussion was sequenced for a study of graft-versus-host responses after intestinal transplantation. Background on the study: The transplants performed in recipients were multivisceral, liver-intestinal, or isolated intestinal.

Intraepithelial and lamina propria lymphocytes were freed from processed graft tissue. The data were produced by immunoSEQ multiplex PCR, yet TCRdb's version contains in-frame clones alone and is incomplete. The sample lists approximately 19,000 clones, around 76% occurring once. The source is a human patient who received an intestinal transplant, so some T cells may come from the graft donor. The sample was ileum tissue, taken around 20 days after intestinal transplant.

CDR3 bases: TGTGCCAGCAGTTTCGGGACAAATCAGCCCCAGCATTTT. Encoded protein: CASSFGTNQPQHF. The chain has TRBV27 and TRBJ1-5; TRBD1 might be the D (6 bases). This CDR3 has 13 residues. Between the trimmed V and J ends, which lost 3 bases and 4 bases, there was a span of 7 bases. The germline V gene encodes CDR1 MNHEY and CDR2 SMNVEV (reference sequence).